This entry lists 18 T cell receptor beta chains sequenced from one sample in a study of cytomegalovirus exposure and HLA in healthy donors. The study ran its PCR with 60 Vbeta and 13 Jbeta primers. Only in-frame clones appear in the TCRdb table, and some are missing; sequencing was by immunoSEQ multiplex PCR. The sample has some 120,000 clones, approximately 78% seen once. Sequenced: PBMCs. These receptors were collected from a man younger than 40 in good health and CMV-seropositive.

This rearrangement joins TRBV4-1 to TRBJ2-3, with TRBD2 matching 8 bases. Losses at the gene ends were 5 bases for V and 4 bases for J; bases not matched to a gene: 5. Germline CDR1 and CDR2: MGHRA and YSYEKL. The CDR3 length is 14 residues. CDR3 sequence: CASSFGRAADTQYF. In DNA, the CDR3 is TGCGCCAGCAGCTTCGGGAGGGCTGCAGATACGCAGTATTTT.

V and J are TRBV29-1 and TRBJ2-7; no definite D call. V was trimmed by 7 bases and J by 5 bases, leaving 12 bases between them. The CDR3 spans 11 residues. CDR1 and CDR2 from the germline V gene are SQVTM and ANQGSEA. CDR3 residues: CSATNFHEQYF. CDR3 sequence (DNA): TGCAGCGCAACTAACTTCCACGAGCAGTACTTC.

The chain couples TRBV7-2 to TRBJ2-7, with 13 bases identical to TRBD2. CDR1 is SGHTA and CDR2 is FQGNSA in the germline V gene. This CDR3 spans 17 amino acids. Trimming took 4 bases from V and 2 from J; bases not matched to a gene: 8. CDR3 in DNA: TGTGCCAGCAGCTCCTCAACGGGACTAGCGGGGCCCTACGAGCAGTACTTC. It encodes CASSSSTGLAGPYEQYF. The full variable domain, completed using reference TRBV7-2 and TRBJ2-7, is GAGVSQSPSNKVTEKGKDVELRCDPISGHTALYWYRQSLGQGLEFLIYFQGNSAPDKSGLPSDRFSAERTGGSVSTLTIQRTQQEDSAVYLCASSSSTGLAGPYEQYFGPGTRLTVT.

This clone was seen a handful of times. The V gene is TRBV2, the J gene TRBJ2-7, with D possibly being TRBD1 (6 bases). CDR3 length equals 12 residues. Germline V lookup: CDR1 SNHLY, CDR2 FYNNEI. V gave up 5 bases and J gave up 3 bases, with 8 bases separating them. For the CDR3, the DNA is TGTGCCAGCAGTCGCAGGGGCTACGAGCAGTACTTC. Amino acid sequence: CASSRRGYEQYF.

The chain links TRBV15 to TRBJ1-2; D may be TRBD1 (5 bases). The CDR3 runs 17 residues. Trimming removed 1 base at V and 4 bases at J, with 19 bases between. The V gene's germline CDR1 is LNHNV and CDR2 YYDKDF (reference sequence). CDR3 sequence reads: CATSRVTQGGRGYGYTF. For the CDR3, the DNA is TGTGCCACCAGCAGAGTTACTCAGGGAGGGCGAGGCTATGGCTACACCTTC.

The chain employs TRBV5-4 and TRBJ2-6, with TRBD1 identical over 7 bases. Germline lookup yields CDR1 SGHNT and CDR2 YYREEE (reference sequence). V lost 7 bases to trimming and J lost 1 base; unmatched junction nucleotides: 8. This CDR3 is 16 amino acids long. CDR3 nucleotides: TGTGCCAGCGGTCCTGTGACAGGGTCTGGGGCCAACGTCCTGACTTTC. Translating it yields CASGPVTGSGANVLTF.

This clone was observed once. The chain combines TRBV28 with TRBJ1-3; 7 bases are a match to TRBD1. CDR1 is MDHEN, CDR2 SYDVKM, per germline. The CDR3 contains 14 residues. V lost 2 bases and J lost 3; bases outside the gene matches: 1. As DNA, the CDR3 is TGTGCCAGCAGTTTAAGGGGGCTTGGAAACACCATATATTTT. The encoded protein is CASSLRGLGNTIYF.

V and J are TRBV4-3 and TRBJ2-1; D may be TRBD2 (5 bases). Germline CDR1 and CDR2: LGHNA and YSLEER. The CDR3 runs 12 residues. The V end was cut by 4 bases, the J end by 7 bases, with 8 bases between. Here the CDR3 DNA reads TGCGCCAGCAGCCTCGGCGGGAATGAGCAGTTCTTC. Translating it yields CASSLGGNEQFF.

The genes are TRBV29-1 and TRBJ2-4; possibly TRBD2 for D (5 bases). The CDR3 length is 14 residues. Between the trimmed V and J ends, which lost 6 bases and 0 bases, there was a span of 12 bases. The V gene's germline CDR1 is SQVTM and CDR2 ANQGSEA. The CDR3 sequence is CSVVGRGAKNIQYF. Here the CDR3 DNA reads TGCAGCGTGGTGGGGAGAGGAGCCAAAAACATTCAGTACTTC.

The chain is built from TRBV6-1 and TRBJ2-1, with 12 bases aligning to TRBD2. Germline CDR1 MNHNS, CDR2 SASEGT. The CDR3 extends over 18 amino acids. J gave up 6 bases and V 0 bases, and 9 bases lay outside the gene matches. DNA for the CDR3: TGTGCCAGCAGTGAAGCGCTTCGGGCTAGCGGGAGGGGCAATGAGCAGTTCTTC. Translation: CASSEALRASGRGNEQFF.

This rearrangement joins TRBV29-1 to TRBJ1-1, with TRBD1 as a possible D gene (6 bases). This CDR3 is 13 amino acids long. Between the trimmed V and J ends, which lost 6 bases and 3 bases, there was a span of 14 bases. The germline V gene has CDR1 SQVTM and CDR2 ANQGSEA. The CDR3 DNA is TGCAGCGTCCAACGGGGGGGGCACACTGAAGCTTTCTTT. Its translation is CSVQRGGHTEAFF.

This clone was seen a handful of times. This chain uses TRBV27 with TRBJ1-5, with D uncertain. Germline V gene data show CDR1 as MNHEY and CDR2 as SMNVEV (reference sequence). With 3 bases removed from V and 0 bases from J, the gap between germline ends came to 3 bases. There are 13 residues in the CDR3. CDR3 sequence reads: CASSFRSNQPQHF. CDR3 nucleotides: TGTGCCAGCAGTTTCCGTAGCAATCAGCCCCAGCATTTT.

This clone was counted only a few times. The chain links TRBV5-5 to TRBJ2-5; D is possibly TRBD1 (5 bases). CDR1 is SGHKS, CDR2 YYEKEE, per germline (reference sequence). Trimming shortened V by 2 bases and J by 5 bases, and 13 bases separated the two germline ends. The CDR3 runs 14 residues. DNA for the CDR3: TGTGCCAGCAGCTTTGCAGGGATGATGGAGACCCAGTACTTC. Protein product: CASSFAGMMETQYF.

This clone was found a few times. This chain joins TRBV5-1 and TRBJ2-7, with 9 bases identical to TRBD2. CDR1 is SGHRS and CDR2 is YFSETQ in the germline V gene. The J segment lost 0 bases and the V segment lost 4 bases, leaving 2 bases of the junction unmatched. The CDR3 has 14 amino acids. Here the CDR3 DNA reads TGCGCCAGCAGCCATAGCGGGAGCTCCTACGAGCAGTACTTC. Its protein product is CASSHSGSSYEQYF.

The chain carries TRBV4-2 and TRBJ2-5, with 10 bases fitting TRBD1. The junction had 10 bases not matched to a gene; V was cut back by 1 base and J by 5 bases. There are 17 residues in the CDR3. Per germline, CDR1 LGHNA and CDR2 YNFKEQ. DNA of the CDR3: TGTGCCAGCAGCCAAGGACAGGGGGCGCAGGTAGGGGAGACCCAGTACTTC. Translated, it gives CASSQGQGAQVGETQYF.

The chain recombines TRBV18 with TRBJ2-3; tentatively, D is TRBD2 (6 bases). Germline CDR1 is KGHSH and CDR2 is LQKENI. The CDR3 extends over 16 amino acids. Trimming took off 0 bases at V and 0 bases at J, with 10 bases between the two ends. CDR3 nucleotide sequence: TGTGCCAGCTCACCACCTCGACGGGAGAGCACAGATACGCAGTATTTT. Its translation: CASSPPRRESTDTQYF.

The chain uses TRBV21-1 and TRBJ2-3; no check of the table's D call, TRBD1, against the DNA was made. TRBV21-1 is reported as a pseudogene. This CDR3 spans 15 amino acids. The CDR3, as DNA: TGTGCCAGGCCGGGACAGGAGATGCCCACAGATACGCAGTATTTT. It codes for CARPGQEMPTDTQYF.

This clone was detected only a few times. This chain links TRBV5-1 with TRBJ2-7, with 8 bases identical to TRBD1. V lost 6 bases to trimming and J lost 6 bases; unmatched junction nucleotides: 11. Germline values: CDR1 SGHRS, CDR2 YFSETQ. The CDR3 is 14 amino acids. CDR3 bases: TGCGCCAGCAATCAAGGGGTTCAGGGGGCCGAGCAGTACTTC. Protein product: CASNQGVQGAEQYF.